This T cell receptor (beta chain) was identified in a study of blood T cell repertoires in COVID-19. For the study at large: From T cells, B-cell-depleted T cells, or PBMCs came the material, which was cDNA or gDNA.

Measured with immunoSEQ multiplex PCR; TCRdb has only the in-frame clones, and not every one. The sample carries around 86,000 clones, approximately 80% recorded once. This CDR3 has 14 residues. V was shortened by 0 bases and J by 1 base, with 6 bases between the two germline ends. CDR1 and CDR2 from the germline V gene are MNHEY and SVGAGI. The receptor was isolated from a human donor in a cohort sampled during active COVID-19. Input material: peripheral blood. The V gene is TRBV6-5, the J gene TRBJ1-1; D is possibly TRBD1 (6 bases). The CDR3 nucleotides are TGTGCCAGCAGTTACTCGGACAGGAACACTGAAGCTTTCTTT. It codes for CASSYSDRNTEAFF.